Listed below are T cell receptor beta chains from one sample, sequenced in a study of T cell repertoires and HLA-DP antigens. Method: immunoSEQ multiplex PCR; TCRdb's copy keeps in-frame clones and lacks some. The sample records roughly 110,000 clones, over 90% being singletons. Their recognized antigens are unknown. Sequencing input: CD4+ T cells from PBMCs. Receptors were obtained from a woman younger than 35 in good health and CMV-seronegative. CDR3s include the opening cysteine and the closing phenylalanine or tryptophan. A D gene is named only where the DNA matches it firmly. Size is omitted from some rows. Given values are once, few, many or a class for expanded clones.

-	-	TRBV19	TRBJ1-4	CASSIEGGGDGEKLFF	TGTGCCAGTAGTATAGAGGGCGGAGGGGATGGTGAAAAACTGTTTTTT
-	-	TRBV10-3	TRBJ2-5	CATLNQETQYF	TGTGCCACCCTGAACCAAGAGACCCAGTACTTC
-	few	TRBV2	TRBJ1-2	CASVSIPGSYGYTF	TGTGCCAGCGTATCTATCCCAGGTAGCTATGGCTACACCTTC
-	-	TRBV6-4	TRBJ1-1	CASSVDRANTEAFF	TGTGCCAGCAGCGTGGACCGGGCGAACACTGAAGCTTTCTTT
-	-	TRBV4-3	TRBJ1-2	CASISGHNSYGYTF	TGCGCCAGCATCTCCGGCCACAATAGCTATGGCTACACCTTC
-	-	TRBV25-1	TRBJ2-6	CASSVTGANVLTF	TGTGCCAGCAGTGTGACTGGGGCCAACGTCCTGACTTTC
-	-	TRBV7-3	TRBJ1-2	CASSLGGASGGYTF	TGTGCCAGCAGCTTAGGAGGGGCCTCTGGAGGCTACACCTTC
-	-	TRBV15	TRBJ1-1	CATSTINTEAFF	TGTGCCACCAGCACCATAAACACTGAAGCTTTCTTT
TRBD1	-	TRBV25-1	TRBJ2-3	CASSETDRGGDTQYF	TGTGCCAGCAGTGAAACGGACAGGGGAGGAGATACGCAGTATTTT
TRBD2	-	TRBV9	TRBJ2-2	CASSVAGGHVTGELFF	TGTGCCAGCAGCGTAGCGGGGGGGCATGTCACCGGGGAGCTGTTTTTT
-	-	TRBV28	TRBJ2-3	CASRVRSYRVGVDTQYF	TGTGCCAGCAGGGTTAGATCCTACAGGGTCGGCGTAGATACGCAGTATTTT
-	once	TRBV5-4	TRBJ1-4	CASSFGSVQSNEKLFF	TGTGCCAGCAGCTTCGGATCGGTGCAGTCTAATGAAAAACTGTTTTTT
-	few	TRBV18	TRBJ2-1	CASSPGQPGLENEQFF	TGTGCCAGCTCACCGGGACAGCCGGGACTAGAAAATGAGCAGTTCTTC
-	-	TRBV18	TRBJ1-4	CASSLLATNEKLFF	TGTGCCAGCTCACTCCTTGCAACTAATGAAAAACTGTTTTTT
-	-	TRBV6-1	TRBJ1-6	CASSEGPGVRSPLHF	TGTGCCAGCAGTGAGGGTCCAGGGGTGCGGTCACCCCTCCACTTT
TRBD1	once	TRBV5-4	TRBJ1-2	CASRPGTGVYGYTF	TGTGCCAGCAGACCCGGGACAGGAGTCTATGGCTACACCTTC
TRBD1	once	TRBV28	TRBJ2-5	CASSLLGTGGDETQYF	TGTGCCAGCAGTTTATTGGGGACAGGGGGAGACGAGACCCAGTACTTC
TRBD1	-	TRBV7-9	TRBJ2-1	CASSFLGTGGNEQFF	TGTGCCAGCAGCTTTTTGGGGACAGGGGGCAATGAGCAGTTCTTC
TRBD2	-	TRBV7-9	TRBJ2-3	CASSRSRTSGTDTQYF	TGTGCCAGCAGCAGGTCTCGGACTAGCGGGACAGATACGCAGTATTTT
TRBD1	-	TRBV6-4	TRBJ1-2	CASNPRTGGISYGYTF	TGTGCCAGCAACCCTCGGACAGGGGGTATTTCTTATGGCTACACCTTC
-	-	TRBV15	TRBJ2-7	CATSRDIGATYEQYF	TGTGCCACCAGCAGAGATATAGGCGCGACCTACGAGCAGTACTTC
TRBD1	-	TRBV6-6	TRBJ1-2	CASSYSSQGAGYTF	TGTGCCAGCAGTTACTCGTCCCAGGGGGCGGGCTACACCTTC
-	-	TRBV7-6	TRBJ2-1	CASSLGPLSYNEQFF	TGTGCCAGCAGCTTAGGGCCACTCTCCTACAATGAGCAGTTCTTC
-	-	TRBV19	TRBJ1-1	CASSIRGDTEAFF	TGTGCCAGTAGTATACGGGGAGACACTGAAGCTTTCTTT
-	-	TRBV9	TRBJ1-5	CASSVAGGSNQPQHF	TGTGCCAGCAGCGTAGCTGGGGGGAGCAATCAGCCCCAGCATTTT
-	-	TRBV6-5	TRBJ1-5	CASRQLGEGNQPQHF	TGTGCCAGCAGACAACTAGGGGAGGGCAATCAGCCCCAGCATTTT
TRBD1	-	TRBV19	TRBJ2-1	CASSTGGGNEQFF	TGTGCCAGTAGTACAGGGGGTGGCAATGAGCAGTTCTTC
-	-	TRBV4-1	TRBJ2-3	CASSQAGFTPDTQYF	TGCGCCAGCAGCCAAGCCGGCTTTACCCCAGATACGCAGTATTTT
TRBD2	-	TRBV19	TRBJ2-2	CASSTWSLAGGPNTGELFF	TGTGCCAGTAGTACCTGGTCGCTAGCGGGAGGGCCGAACACCGGGGAGCTGTTTTTT
TRBD1	-	TRBV4-1	TRBJ1-2	CASSQTGGLSSNYGYTF	TGCGCCAGCAGCCAGACAGGGGGCCTATCATCCAACTATGGCTACACCTTC
TRBD1	-	TRBV6-5	TRBJ2-7	CASSQGASYEQYF	TGTGCCAGCAGTCAGGGGGCGAGCTACGAGCAGTACTTC
-	few	TRBV5-4	TRBJ1-1	CASSLGGFSAHTEAFF	TGTGCCAGCAGCCTTGGCGGGTTTTCAGCACACACTGAAGCTTTCTTT
-	-	TRBV2	TRBJ1-5	CASSGMRNQPQHF	TGTGCCAGCAGTGGTATGCGCAATCAGCCCCAGCATTTT
-	-	TRBV5-4	TRBJ1-1	CASSPRANSPSEAFF	TGTGCCAGCAGCCCGCGGGCCAATAGTCCATCTGAAGCTTTCTTT
-	-	TRBV6-5	TRBJ1-1	CASSILSGNTEAFF	TGTGCCAGCAGTATCCTAAGCGGGAACACTGAAGCTTTCTTT
-	once	TRBV7-2	TRBJ2-1	CASSLTGPALFF	TGTGCCAGCAGCTTAACCGGACCGGCACTCTTCTTC
-	-	TRBV28	TRBJ2-2	CASSWRGVGGTGELFF	TGTGCCAGCAGTTGGAGGGGGGTGGGAGGCACCGGGGAGCTGTTTTTT
-	once	TRBV10-1	TRBJ2-2	CASRRGFTGELFF	TGCGCCAGCAGGAGGGGCTTTACCGGGGAGCTGTTTTTT
-	-	TRBV28	TRBJ1-3	CASMRSGSGNTIYF	TGTGCCAGCATGCGAAGCGGCTCTGGAAACACCATATATTTT
-	-	TRBV28	TRBJ2-3	CASSTRFSGDTQYF	TGTGCCAGCAGTACCCGGTTCTCCGGGGATACGCAGTATTTT
-	-	TRBV18	TRBJ2-6	CASSKVPLTAGANVLTF	TGTGCCAGCTCAAAGGTTCCCCTGACAGCTGGGGCCAACGTCCTGACTTTC
-	-	TRBV6-5	TRBJ1-4	CASSPGHINEKLFF	TGTGCCAGCAGTCCGGGTCATATTAATGAAAAACTGTTTTTT
-	-	TRBV5-4	TRBJ1-1	CASSLSRLGVTEAFF	TGTGCCAGCAGCTTGAGTCGATTGGGGGTAACTGAAGCTTTCTTT
-	-	TRBV6-6	TRBJ1-4	CASNKHREVDEKLFF	TGTGCCAGCAATAAACACAGGGAAGTCGATGAAAAACTGTTTTTT
-	-	TRBV4-1	TRBJ1-2	CASSQDRRYGYTF	TGCGCCAGCAGCCAAGATCGGCGATATGGCTACACCTTC
-	-	TRBV5-6	TRBJ1-3	CASSLAGSSGNTIYF	TGTGCCAGCAGCTTGGCCGGGAGCTCTGGAAACACCATATATTTT
TRBD2	-	TRBV7-6	TRBJ2-5	CASSLNLPSGRNQETQYF	TGTGCCAGCAGCTTAAATTTGCCTAGCGGGAGGAACCAAGAGACCCAGTACTTC
TRBD2	-	TRBV6-5	TRBJ2-2	CASSYSGGFVKLFF	TGTGCCAGCAGTTACTCGGGGGGGTTCGTTAAGCTGTTTTTT
-	once	TRBV2	TRBJ2-3	CASSEGLGTDTQYF	TGTGCCAGCAGTGAAGGTCTTGGAACAGATACGCAGTATTTT
TRBD2	-	TRBV11-3	TRBJ2-1	CASSLGGAKHNEQFF	TGTGCCAGCAGCCTCGGGGGGGCTAAGCACAATGAGCAGTTCTTC
TRBD2	-	TRBV6-1	TRBJ2-3	CASTLLAGVADTQYF	TGTGCCAGCACCTTACTAGCGGGAGTGGCAGATACGCAGTATTTT
-	-	TRBV9	TRBJ2-3	CASSVEGGGQGTQYF	TGTGCCAGCAGCGTAGAGGGAGGGGGCCAGGGTACGCAGTATTTT